This is a list of T cell receptor beta chains from one sample in a study of T cells expressing NK-cell markers. TCRdb re-called the 5' RACE reads; every CDR3 protein appears as one record, without DNA. The record lists more than 120,000 distinct CDR3 sequences, of which the ten most abundant hold more than 10%. Sequenced input: blood T cells: a sorted CD56 or NKG2C T cell subset, CD4+ or CD8+ T cells, or bulk PBMC T cells (not recorded which). The receptors stem from a man between 18 and 29 years old in good health. Each CDR3 is given with its conserved first and last residue. Each record gives: J gene, V gene, CDR3 protein.

j_gene: TRBJ2-2; v_gene: TRBV12-3/TRBV12-4; CDR3aa: CASSPTRRGTGELFF
j_gene: TRBJ2-2; v_gene: TRBV4-3; CDR3aa: CASSQETGSGELFF
j_gene: TRBJ2-1; v_gene: TRBV4-3; CDR3aa: CASSQAGQASYNEQFF
j_gene: TRBJ2-1; v_gene: TRBV5-1; CDR3aa: CASSHNRQGSSYNEQFF
j_gene: TRBJ2-1; v_gene: TRBV5-4; CDR3aa: CASQDNSYNEQFF
j_gene: TRBJ1-6; v_gene: TRBV6-5; CDR3aa: CASSYSGQGAYNSPLHF
j_gene: TRBJ1-5; v_gene: TRBV12-3/TRBV12-4; CDR3aa: CASSLGGAPQHF
j_gene: TRBJ2-3; v_gene: TRBV9; CDR3aa: CASSPTGTGGTDTQYF
j_gene: TRBJ1-5; v_gene: TRBV7-9; CDR3aa: CASSLGPGWPQHF
j_gene: TRBJ2-5; v_gene: TRBV12-3/TRBV12-4; CDR3aa: CASSSPGRQETQYF
j_gene: TRBJ2-7; v_gene: TRBV4-1; CDR3aa: CASSQDFRTYEQYF
j_gene: TRBJ2-3; v_gene: TRBV4-3; CDR3aa: CASSQEGRSFTDTQYF
j_gene: TRBJ2-1; v_gene: TRBV27; CDR3aa: CASSLQGFANNEQFF
j_gene: TRBJ2-3; v_gene: TRBV5-1; CDR3aa: CASTATDTQYF
j_gene: TRBJ2-7; v_gene: TRBV30; CDR3aa: CAWVSINPYEQYF
j_gene: TRBJ2-1; v_gene: TRBV15; CDR3aa: CATNLAGVGNEQFF
j_gene: TRBJ1-5; v_gene: TRBV20-1; CDR3aa: CSASERQGVDQPQHF
j_gene: TRBJ2-7; v_gene: TRBV6-5; CDR3aa: CASSHKREAYEQYF